Each of the 19 T cell receptor beta chains below was sequenced from the same sample in a study of blood T cell repertoires in COVID-19. Libraries were prepared by immunoSEQ multiplex PCR; TCRdb keeps only in-frame clonotypes and omits some of them. The table shows a few hundred thousand clones, with about 88% occurring only once. Sequencing was carried out using PBMCs or T cells enriched from blood (not recorded which). These receptors originate from a young man with acute COVID-19.

The genes are TRBV9 and TRBJ2-7; a weak D match, TRBD2 (6 bases). The V end was cut by 0 bases, the J end by 0 bases, with 19 bases between. Looked up from germline, CDR1 is SGDLS and CDR2 is YYNGEE. The CDR3 totals 18 residues. CDR3 in DNA: TGTGCCAGCAGCGTAGCCGGGGGACGTCTTACTAGCTCCTACGAGCAGTACGTC. It codes for CASSVAGGRLTSSYEQYV.

This chain joins TRBV19 and TRBJ1-4; D is unresolved. The germline V gene has CDR1 LNHDA and CDR2 SQIVND (reference sequence). There are 16 residues in the CDR3. V was trimmed by 5 bases and J by 2 bases, leaving 15 bases between them. This chain's CDR3 is CASSPSRGYTNEKLFF. The CDR3, as DNA: TGTGCCAGTAGTCCCAGTAGAGGGTATACTAATGAAAAACTGTTTTTT.

V usage is TRBV6-4 and J usage is TRBJ1-4, with TRBD1 matching over 8 bases. Germline loops: CDR1 MRHNA, CDR2 SNTAGT. V gave up 5 bases and J gave up 7 bases; unmatched junction bases: 9. The CDR3 totals 15 residues. CDR3: CASSYIAGGGEKLFF. CDR3 DNA: TGTGCCAGCAGTTACATAGCAGGGGGCGGTGAAAAACTGTTTTTT.

V is TRBV5-4 and J is TRBJ2-3; 11 nucleotides align to TRBD2. Germline CDR1 SGHNT, CDR2 YYREEE (reference sequence). The junction had 5 bases not matched to a gene; V was cut back by 4 bases and J by 1 base. The CDR3 sequence is 16 residues long. The CDR3 spells CASSTSGLAGTDTQYF. The CDR3 region has the DNA TGTGCCAGCAGCACATCGGGACTAGCGGGCACAGATACGCAGTATTTT.

The chain couples TRBV19 to TRBJ1-1, with 7 bases fitting TRBD1. The CDR3 has 13 residues. Germline V lookup: CDR1 LNHDA, CDR2 SQIVND (reference sequence). V shed 5 bases, J shed 10 bases, and the junction held 10 bases outside the gene matches. The CDR3 sequence is CASSPLRGQLAFF. CDR3 DNA: TGTGCCAGTAGTCCCCTAAGGGGGCAGCTAGCTTTCTTT. Full variable domain (missing parts from reference TRBV19 and TRBJ1-1): DGGITQSPKYLFRKEGQNVTLSCEQNLNHDAMYWYRQDPGQGLRLIYYSQIVNDFQKGDIAEGYSVSREKKESFPLTVTSAQKNPTAFYLCASSPLRGQLAFFGQGTRLTVV.

The CDR3, as DNA: TGTGCCAGCAGCAGAAGGACAGGAATTCAGCCCCAGCATTTT. It codes for CASSRRTGIQPQHF. V usage is TRBV5-8 and J usage is TRBJ1-5, with TRBD1 identical over 7 bases. The CDR3 covers 14 residues. V lost 4 bases to trimming and J lost 6 bases; unmatched junction nucleotides: 7. Germline assignment: CDR1 SGHTS and CDR2 YDEGEE.

This chain uses TRBV28 with TRBJ2-3; D unclear. The CDR3 contains 14 residues. V dropped 5 bases and J dropped 2 bases, with 11 bases sitting between them. The germline V gene encodes CDR1 MDHEN and CDR2 SYDVKM. The CDR3 region is CASSMRSLTDTQYF. For the CDR3, the DNA is TGTGCCAGCAGTATGCGGTCCCTCACAGATACGCAGTATTTT. Using reference TRBV28 and TRBJ2-3 for the parts outside the CDR3, the full variable domain is DVKVTQSSRYLVKRTGEKVFLECVQDMDHENMFWYRQDPGLGLRLIYFSYDVKMKEKGDIPEGYSVSREKKERFSLILESASTNQTSMYLCASSMRSLTDTQYFGPGTRLTVL.

J is TRBJ1-6 and V is TRBV6-5, with D hard to call. The CDR3 sequence is 15 residues long. Trimming took 7 bases from V and 2 from J, leaving 12 bases between them. Germline V gene lookup returns CDR1 MNHEY and CDR2 SVGAGI. This chain's CDR3 is CASTVRLTYNSPLHF. The DNA of the CDR3 is TGTGCCAGCACCGTCAGGCTTACCTATAATTCACCCCTCCACTTT.

The V call is TRBV5-5, the J call TRBJ2-1, with a possible D match to TRBD2 (6 bases). The CDR3 covers 16 residues. The germline V gene encodes CDR1 SGHKS and CDR2 YYEKEE (reference sequence). V lost 4 bases and J lost 8, with 22 bases in between. The DNA for the CDR3 is TGTGCCAGCAGCCCTCGCGGGGACGGAGCTTTCCATGAGCAGTTCTTC. As protein: CASSPRGDGAFHEQFF. Based on the CDR3 plus reference TRBV5-5 and TRBJ2-1, the full variable domain is DAGVTQSPTHLIKTRGQQVTLRCSPISGHKSVSWYQQVLGQGPQFIFQYYEKEERGRGNFPDRFSARQFPNYSSELNVNALLLGDSALYLCASSPRGDGAFHEQFFGPGTRLTVL.

This chain links TRBV27 with TRBJ1-2; the match to TRBD1 covers 11 bases. The junction had 4 bases not matched to a gene; V was cut back by 3 bases and J by 4 bases. The CDR3 loop spans 15 amino acids. Germline V gene sequence: CDR1 MNHEY, CDR2 SMNVEV (reference sequence). Here the CDR3 reads CASSFGTGGIYGYTF. CDR3 DNA sequence: TGTGCCAGCAGTTTTGGGACAGGGGGGATCTATGGCTACACCTTC.

The V call is TRBV11-2, the J call TRBJ2-1; TRBD2 matches at 11 bases. Germline V gene lookup returns CDR1 SGHAT and CDR2 FQNNGV. Losses at the gene ends were 1 base for V and 0 bases for J; bases not matched to a gene: 5. The CDR3 runs to 18 residues. This CDR3 is CASSLGGTSGSSYNEQFF. CDR3 sequence (DNA): TGTGCCAGCAGCTTAGGGGGGACTAGCGGAAGCTCCTACAATGAGCAGTTCTTC.

This chain connects TRBV10-2 to TRBJ2-1; 11 bases are a match to TRBD2. With V trimmed by 4 bases and J by 9 bases, 11 bases remained unmatched. Germline CDR1 and CDR2: WSHSY and SAAADI. This CDR3 region has 16 residues. CDR3 nucleotides: TGCGCCAGCAGTGCCCTAAACCTAGCGGGAGGCGGTGAGCAGTTCTTC. Its protein is CASSALNLAGGGEQFF.

V and J are TRBV11-2 and TRBJ2-1; D is undetermined. Trimming took 0 bases from V and 6 from J, leaving 12 bases between them. This CDR3 has 15 amino acids. CDR1 SGHAT and CDR2 FQNNGV come from the germline V gene. The CDR3 region has the DNA TGTGCCAGCAGCTTAGATCCCCTCTATCGCAATGAGCAGTTCTTC. Its translation: CASSLDPLYRNEQFF. Full variable domain (rest looked up from reference TRBV11-2 and TRBJ2-1): EAGVAQSPRYKIIEKRQSVAFWCNPISGHATLYWYQQILGQGPKLLIQFQNNGVVDDSQLPKDRFSAERLKGVDSTLKIQPAKLEDSAVYLCASSLDPLYRNEQFFGPGTRLTVL.

The gene calls are TRBV4-2 and TRBJ1-5; 7 bases line up with TRBD1. Germline CDR1 reads LGHNA; CDR2 reads YNFKEQ. Trimming removed 4 bases from V and 9 bases from J; junction bases left unmatched: 12. This CDR3 is 15 amino acids long. CDR3 in DNA: TGTGCCAGCAGCCGATCTGGGACAGAGCTGGGGCCCCAGCATTTT. It translates to CASSRSGTELGPQHF.

CDR3 nucleotide sequence: TGTGCCAGCAGCTTATTGGGGGACAGCTTCTTCAATGAGCAGTTCTTC. Its protein is CASSLLGDSFFNEQFF. The chain links TRBV11-3 to TRBJ2-1, with 7 bases matching TRBD1. Trimming at V came to 2 bases and at J to 6 bases, leaving 10 bases not matched to a gene. The germline gives CDR1 SGHNT, CDR2 YENEEA. The length of the CDR3 is 16 residues.

The V and J genes are TRBV6-1 and TRBJ2-6, with D tentatively TRBD2 (7 bases). The CDR3 is 18 residues long. Trimming shortened V by 4 bases and J by 3 bases, and 19 bases separated the two germline ends. Germline V gene data show CDR1 as MNHNS and CDR2 as SASEGT. In DNA form, the CDR3 reads TGTGCCAGCAGTGCCCTCGTAGGGGGGGGCGGTGGGGCCAACGTCCTGACTTTC. Translation: CASSALVGGGGGANVLTF.

On this clone: Relative to the germline gene, one junction end is altered; a read error may explain this. Other DNA sequences in the same sample also yield this CDR3. The J gene is TRBJ1-2, the V gene TRBV5-1; unclear D gene. CDR1 and CDR2 (germline): SGHRS, YFSETQ. The CDR3 extends over 13 amino acids. CDR3 sequence: CASSLVADYGYTF. The DNA for the CDR3 is TGTGCCAGCAGCTTGGTGGCAGACTATGGCTACACCTTC.

This sequence joins TRBV9 and TRBJ1-3; 9 bases align to TRBD1. CDR3 length: 15 residues. CDR1 is SGDLS, CDR2 YYNGEE, per germline. Trimming at V came to 4 bases and at J to 3 bases, leaving 5 bases not matched to a gene. Here the CDR3 DNA reads TGTGCCAGCAGCCAGACAGGGGGACGTGGAAACACCATATATTTT. This translates into CASSQTGGRGNTIYF.

This clone is a singleton in its sample. The V gene is TRBV4-3, the J gene TRBJ2-1; 9 bases line up with TRBD2. The germline gives CDR1 LGHNA, CDR2 YSLEER. The CDR3 has 15 amino acids. V trimming: 4 bases; J trimming: 5 bases; junction bases outside the gene matches: 6. CDR3 in DNA: TGCGCCAGCAGCCTACGGCAGCGGGGGGACAATGAGCAGTTCTTC. It specifies CASSLRQRGDNEQFF.